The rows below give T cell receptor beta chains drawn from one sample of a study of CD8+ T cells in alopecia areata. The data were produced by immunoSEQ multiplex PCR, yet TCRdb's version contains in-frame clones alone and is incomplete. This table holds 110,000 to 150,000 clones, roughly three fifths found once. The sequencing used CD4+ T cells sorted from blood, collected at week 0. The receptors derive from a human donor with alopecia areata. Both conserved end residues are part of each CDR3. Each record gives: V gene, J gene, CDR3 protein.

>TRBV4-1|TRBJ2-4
CASSQADRGGSIQYF
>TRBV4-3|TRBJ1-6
CASSQPGTGSPLHF
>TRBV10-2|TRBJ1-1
CASSEDRVGSAFF
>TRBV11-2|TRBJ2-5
CASSEQETQYF
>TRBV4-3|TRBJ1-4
CASSQERVRAKLFF
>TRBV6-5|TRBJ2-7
CASSRGQAYEQYF
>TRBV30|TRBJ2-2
CAGTTNTGELFF
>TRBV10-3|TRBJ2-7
CAISSGLSSYEQYF
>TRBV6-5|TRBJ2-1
CAVGGWDEQFF
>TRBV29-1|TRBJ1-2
CSVATGVSVGYTF
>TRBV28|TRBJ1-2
CASSLSLGVSYGYTF
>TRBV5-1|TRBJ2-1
CASSLVEGPYNEQFF
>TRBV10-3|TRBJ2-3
CATAPSTSSTDTQYF
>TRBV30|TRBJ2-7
CAWSVHPPTGGWQYF
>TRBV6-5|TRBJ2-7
CASSYSLAGDYEQYF
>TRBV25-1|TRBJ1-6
CASSDRDIYNSPLHF
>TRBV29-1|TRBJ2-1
CSVGARGNEQFF
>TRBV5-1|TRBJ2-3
CASSLAETDTQYF
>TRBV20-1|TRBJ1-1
CSASRTEAFF
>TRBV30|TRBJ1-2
CAWAAGPFGYTF
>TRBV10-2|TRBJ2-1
CASSSGGRYNEQFF
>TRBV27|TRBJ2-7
CASSFRLEVGQYF
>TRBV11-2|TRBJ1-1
CASSLSQGRGAFF
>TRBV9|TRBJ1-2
CASSAFSLVSPAGGYTF
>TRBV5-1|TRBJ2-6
CASQAGQGASGANVLTF
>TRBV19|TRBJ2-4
CASRRDKAKNIQYF
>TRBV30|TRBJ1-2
CAWSRQGPDGYTF